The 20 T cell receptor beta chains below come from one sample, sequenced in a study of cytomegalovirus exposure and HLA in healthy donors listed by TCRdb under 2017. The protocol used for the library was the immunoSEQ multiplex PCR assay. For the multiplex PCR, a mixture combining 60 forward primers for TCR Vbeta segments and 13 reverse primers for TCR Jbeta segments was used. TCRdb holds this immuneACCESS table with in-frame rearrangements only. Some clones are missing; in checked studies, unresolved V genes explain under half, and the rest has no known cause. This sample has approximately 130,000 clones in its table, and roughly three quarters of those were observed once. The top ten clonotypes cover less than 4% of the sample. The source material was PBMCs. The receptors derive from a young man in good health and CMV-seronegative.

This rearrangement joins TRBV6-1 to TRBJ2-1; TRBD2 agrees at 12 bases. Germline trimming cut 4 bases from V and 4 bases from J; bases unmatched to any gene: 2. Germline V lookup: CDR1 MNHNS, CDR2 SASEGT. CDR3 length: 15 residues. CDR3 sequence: CASSATSGGYNEQFF. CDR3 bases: TGTGCCAGCAGTGCGACTAGCGGGGGATACAATGAGCAGTTCTTC.

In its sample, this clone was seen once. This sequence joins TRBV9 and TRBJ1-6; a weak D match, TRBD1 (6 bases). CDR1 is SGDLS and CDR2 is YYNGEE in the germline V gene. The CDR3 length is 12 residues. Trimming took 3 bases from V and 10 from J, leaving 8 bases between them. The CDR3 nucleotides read TGTGCCAGCAGCGCCACAGGGTCACCCCTCCACTTT. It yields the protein CASSATGSPLHF.

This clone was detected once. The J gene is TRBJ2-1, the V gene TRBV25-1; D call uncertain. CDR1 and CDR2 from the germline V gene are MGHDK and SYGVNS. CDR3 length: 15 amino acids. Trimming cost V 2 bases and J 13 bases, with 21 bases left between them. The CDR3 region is CASSEVNSVIRGQFF. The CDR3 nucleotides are TGTGCCAGCAGTGAAGTGAACTCCGTCATTAGAGGTCAGTTCTTC.

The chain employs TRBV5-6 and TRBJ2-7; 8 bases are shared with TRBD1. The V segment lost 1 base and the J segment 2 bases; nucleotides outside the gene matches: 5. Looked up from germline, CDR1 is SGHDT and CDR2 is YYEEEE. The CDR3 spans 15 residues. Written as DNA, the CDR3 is TGTGCCAGCAGCTTGTTGGACAGGGTCCCCTACGAGCAGTACTTC. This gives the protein CASSLLDRVPYEQYF. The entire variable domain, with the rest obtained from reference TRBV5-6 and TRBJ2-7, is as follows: DAGVTQSPTHLIKTRGQQVTLRCSPKSGHDTVSWYQQALGQGPQFIFQYYEEEERQRGNFPDRFSGHQFPNYSSELNVNALLLGDSALYLCASSLLDRVPYEQYFGPGTRLTVT.

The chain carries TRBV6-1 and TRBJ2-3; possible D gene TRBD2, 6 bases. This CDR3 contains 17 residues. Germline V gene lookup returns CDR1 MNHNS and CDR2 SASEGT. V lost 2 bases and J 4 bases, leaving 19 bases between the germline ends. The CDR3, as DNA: TGTGCCAGCAGTGAACCGCTAGCGTTGGACCATGCAGATACGCAGTATTTT. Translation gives CASSEPLALDHADTQYF.

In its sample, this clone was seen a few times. The CDR3 is CASSGSGANVLTF. The DNA of the CDR3 is TGTGCCAGTAGCGGCTCTGGGGCCAACGTCCTGACTTTC. The chain carries TRBV19 and TRBJ2-6; D is unresolved. The CDR3 is made up of 13 amino acids. The V end was cut by 6 bases, the J end by 0 bases, with 3 bases between. Germline V gene sequence: CDR1 LNHDA, CDR2 SQIVND (reference sequence).

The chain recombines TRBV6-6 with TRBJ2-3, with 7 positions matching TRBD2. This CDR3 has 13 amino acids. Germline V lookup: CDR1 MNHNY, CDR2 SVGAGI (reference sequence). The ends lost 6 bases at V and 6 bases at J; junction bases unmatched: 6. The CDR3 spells CASSPAGLDTQYF. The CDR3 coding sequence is TGTGCCAGCAGCCCAGCGGGGCTCGATACGCAGTATTTT.

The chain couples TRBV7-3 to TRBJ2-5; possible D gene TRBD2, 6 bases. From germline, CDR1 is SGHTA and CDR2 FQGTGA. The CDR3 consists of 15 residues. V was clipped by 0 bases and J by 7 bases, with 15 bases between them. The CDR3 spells CASSLTRDPGGTQYF. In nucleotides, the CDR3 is TGTGCCAGCAGCTTAACGCGAGATCCCGGGGGGACCCAGTACTTC.

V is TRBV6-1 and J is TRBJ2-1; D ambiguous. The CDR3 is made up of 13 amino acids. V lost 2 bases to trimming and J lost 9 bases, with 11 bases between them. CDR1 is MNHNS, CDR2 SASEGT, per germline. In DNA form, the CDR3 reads TGTGCCAGCAGTGAACGGGTGGTTCCTGAGCAGTTCTTC. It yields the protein CASSERVVPEQFF.

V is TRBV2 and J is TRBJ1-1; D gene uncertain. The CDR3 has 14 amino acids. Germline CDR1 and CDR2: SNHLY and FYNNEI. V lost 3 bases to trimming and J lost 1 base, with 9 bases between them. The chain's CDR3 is CASSERFANTEAFF. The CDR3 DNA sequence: TGTGCCAGCAGTGAGAGGTTCGCGAACACTGAAGCTTTCTTT.

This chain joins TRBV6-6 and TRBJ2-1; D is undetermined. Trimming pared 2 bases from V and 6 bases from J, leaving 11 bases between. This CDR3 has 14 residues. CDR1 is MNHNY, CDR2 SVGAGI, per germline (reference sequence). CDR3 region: CASSYPNSGNEQFF. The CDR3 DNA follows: TGTGCCAGCAGTTACCCCAACTCTGGCAATGAGCAGTTCTTC.

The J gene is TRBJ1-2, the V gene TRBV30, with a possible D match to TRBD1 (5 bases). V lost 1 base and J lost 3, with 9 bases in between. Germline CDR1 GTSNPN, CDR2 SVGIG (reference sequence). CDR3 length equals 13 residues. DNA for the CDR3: TGTGCCTGGAGTGAAGACAGATACTATGGCTACACCTTC. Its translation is CAWSEDRYYGYTF.

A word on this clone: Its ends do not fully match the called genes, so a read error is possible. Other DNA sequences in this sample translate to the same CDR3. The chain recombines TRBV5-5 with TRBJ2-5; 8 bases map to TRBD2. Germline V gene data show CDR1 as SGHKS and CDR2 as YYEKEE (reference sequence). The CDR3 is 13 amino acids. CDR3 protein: CASSTGTRETQYF. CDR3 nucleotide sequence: TGTGCCAGCAGCACCGGGACTAGGGAGACGCAGTACTTC.

CDR3 nucleotide sequence: TGCGCCAGCAGCCCCTCGGAGACAACTAATGAAAAACTGTTTTTT. Translated: CASSPSETTNEKLFF. The chain is built from TRBV4-3 and TRBJ1-4; D ambiguous. Between the trimmed V and J ends, which lost 4 bases and 0 bases, there was a span of 9 bases. CDR3 length equals 15 residues. CDR1 and CDR2 (germline): LGHNA, YSLEER.

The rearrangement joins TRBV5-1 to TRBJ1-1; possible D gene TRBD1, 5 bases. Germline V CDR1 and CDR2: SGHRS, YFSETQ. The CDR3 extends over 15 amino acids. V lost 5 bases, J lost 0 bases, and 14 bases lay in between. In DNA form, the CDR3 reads TGCGCCAGCAGTCCCCGGGTGGGGCTGAACACTGAAGCTTTCTTT. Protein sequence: CASSPRVGLNTEAFF. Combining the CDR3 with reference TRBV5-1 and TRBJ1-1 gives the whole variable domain KAGVTQTPRYLIKTRGQQVTLSCSPISGHRSVSWYQQTPGQGLQFLFEYFSETQRNKGNFPGRFSGRQFSNSRSEMNVSTLELGDSALYLCASSPRVGLNTEAFFGQGTRLTVV.

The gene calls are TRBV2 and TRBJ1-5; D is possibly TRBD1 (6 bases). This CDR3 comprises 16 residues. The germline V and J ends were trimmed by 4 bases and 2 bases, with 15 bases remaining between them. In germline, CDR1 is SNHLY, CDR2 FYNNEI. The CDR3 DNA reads TGTGCCAGCAGTGGAGAGGGGGTCTACGGCAATCAGCCCCAGCATTTT. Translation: CASSGEGVYGNQPQHF.

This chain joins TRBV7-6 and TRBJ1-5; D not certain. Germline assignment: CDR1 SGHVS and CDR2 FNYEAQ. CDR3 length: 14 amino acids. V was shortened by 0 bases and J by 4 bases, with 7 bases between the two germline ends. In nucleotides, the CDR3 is TGTGCCAGCAGCTTAGCCCTGACTAATCAGCCCCAGCATTTT. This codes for CASSLALTNQPQHF. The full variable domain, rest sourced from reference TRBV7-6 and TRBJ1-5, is GAGVSQSPRYKVTKRGQDVALRCDPISGHVSLYWYRQALGQGPEFLTYFNYEAQQDKSGLPNDRFSAERPEGSISTLTIQRTEQRDSAMYRCASSLALTNQPQHFGDGTRLSIL.

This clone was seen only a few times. The CDR3 spells CATSTGAETQYF. For the CDR3, the DNA is TGTGCCACCAGTACAGGGGCAGAGACCCAGTACTTC. The chain combines TRBV15 with TRBJ2-5, with 7 positions matching TRBD1. Trimming removed 6 bases from V and 4 bases from J; junction bases left unmatched: 2. The CDR3 is 12 residues long. Germline V gene lookup returns CDR1 LNHNV and CDR2 YYDKDF (reference sequence).

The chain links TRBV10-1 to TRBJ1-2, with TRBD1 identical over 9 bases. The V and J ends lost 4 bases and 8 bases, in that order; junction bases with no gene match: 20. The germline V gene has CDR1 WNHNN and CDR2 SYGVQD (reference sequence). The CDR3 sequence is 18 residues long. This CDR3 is CASSAGGDRALLRWGYTF. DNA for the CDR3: TGCGCCAGCAGTGCGGGCGGGGACAGGGCCTTACTTAGGTGGGGCTACACCTTC.

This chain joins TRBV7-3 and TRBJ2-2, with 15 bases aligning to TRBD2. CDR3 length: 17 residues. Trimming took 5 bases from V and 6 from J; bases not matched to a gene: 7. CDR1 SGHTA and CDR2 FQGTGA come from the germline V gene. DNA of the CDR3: TGTGCCAGCAGCCCTGGGACTAGCGGGAGGTTTTCCGGGGAGCTGTTTTTT. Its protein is CASSPGTSGRFSGELFF.